This record concerns one T cell receptor beta chain sequence. What it recognizes is unknown. Method: immunoSEQ multiplex PCR; TCRdb's copy keeps in-frame clones and lacks some. The sample has 100,000 or so clones; about 90% are singletons. This record belongs to a study of siplizumab effects on memory and regulatory T cells. The CDR3 sequence is 12 residues long. The germline V and J ends were trimmed by 4 bases and 6 bases, with 10 bases remaining between them. CDR1 is MNHNS, CDR2 SASEGT, per germline. Whole-study results and caveats: In unstimulated cells, naive T cells appeared more diverse than memory T cells and seemed major alloresponse contributors.

This sequence originates from a human donor in good health. Sequenced material: Tregs sorted from blood. This chain uses TRBV6-1 with TRBJ2-7, with D unresolved. Written as DNA, the CDR3 is TGTGCCAGCAGTGTTCCGTGGGTCGAGCAGTACTTC. Translated, it gives CASSVPWVEQYF.